There are many counts of the clone carrying this T cell receptor beta chain. Its antigen is undetermined. Amplification of TCR beta CDR3 regions used RNA as the template. Using the HTBI primer set, a first-round RT-PCR was run on the TCR CDR3. TCRdb fed the multiplex PCR reads into MiXCR, producing one record per CDR3 protein. Here the sample spans 110,000 to 150,000 distinct CDR3 sequences, 22% being singletons. Trimming cost V 6 bases and J 7 bases; bases outside gene matches: 13. This CDR3 spans 15 amino acids. The entry originates in a study of T cells in Graves' hyperthyroidism and ophthalmopathy. Study-wide points: Within blood appeared most thyroid clonotypes that had expanded above 0.001.

The source of this sequence is a woman between 50 and 59 years old with Graves' hyperthyroidism that later progressed to Graves' ophthalmopathy. The chain links TRBV12-3 or TRBV12-4 to TRBJ2-7, with 9 bases matching TRBD2. The material sequenced was blood. The CDR3 region is CASSSLAGAVREQYF. CDR3 nucleotide sequence: TGTGCCAGCAGCTCCTTAGCGGGAGCCGTTAGAGAGCAGTACTTC.